The 25 T cell receptor beta chains below were found in one sample sequenced in a study of OX40 agonist ivuxolimab in advanced cancers. Using immunoSEQ multiplex PCR, the repertoire was profiled, and TCRdb retains in-frame clones only, with some absent. The table lists around 74,000 clones, about nine tenths of them singletons. Material: CD4+ or CD8+ T cells sorted from blood, obtained in a trial of the OX40 agonist ivuxolimab. The receptors stem from an adult with an advanced solid tumor such as melanoma, head and neck, liver or kidney cancer.

This chain links TRBV10-1 with TRBJ2-7; D not certain. The CDR3 covers 17 residues. The germline V gene has CDR1 WNHNN and CDR2 SYGVQD (reference sequence). Trimming took 2 bases from V and 2 from J, leaving 19 bases between them. The CDR3 protein is CASSETRTDGDPYEQYF. DNA of the CDR3: TGCGCCAGCAGTGAGACGAGAACTGACGGAGATCCCTACGAGCAGTACTTC.

Notes on this clone: An end of the junction does not agree with germline; a read error may underlie this. Other DNA sequences in the sample encode the same CDR3. The genes are TRBV5-4 and TRBJ2-7, with D uncertain. The CDR3 runs to 13 residues. Germline assignment: CDR1 SGHNT and CDR2 YYREEE (reference sequence). CDR3 residues: CASSGGATKEQYF. DNA of the CDR3: TGTGCCAGCAGCGGTGGTGCAACGAAAGAGCAATACTTC.

V and J are TRBV7-2 and TRBJ1-2, with unresolved D. V lost 5 bases, J lost 4 bases, and 2 bases lay in between. The germline gives CDR1 SGHTA, CDR2 FQGNSA. The CDR3 has 10 amino acids. The CDR3 nucleotides are TGTGCCAGCAGCGGCTATGGCTACACCTTC. It is translated as CASSGYGYTF.

The chain combines TRBV5-1 with TRBJ1-2; no firm D call. The germline V and J ends were trimmed by 0 bases and 3 bases, with 15 bases remaining between them. This CDR3 spans 16 amino acids. The germline gives CDR1 SGHRS, CDR2 YFSETQ. In DNA form, the CDR3 reads TGCGCCAGCAGCTTGGCCGAAGGACTCCGGGACTATGGCTACACCTTC. Its protein product is CASSLAEGLRDYGYTF.

DNA of the CDR3: TGTGCCAGCGCGGGTCACATGGAGATGAATGAGCAGTTCTTC. Protein sequence: CASAGHMEMNEQFF. This chain links TRBV6-5 with TRBJ2-1, with D perhaps matching TRBD2 (5 bases). Germline CDR1 and CDR2: MNHEY and SVGAGI. This CDR3 has 14 residues. Deletions cut 8 bases from V and 7 bases from J, with 18 bases between.

The rearrangement uses TRBV6-6 and TRBJ2-7; tentative D call: TRBD1 (6 bases). The germline gives CDR1 MNHNY, CDR2 SVGAGI (reference sequence). The CDR3 contains 14 residues. Trimming removed 2 bases from V and 5 bases from J, with 13 bases in between. The CDR3 region is CASSYRPPGDEQYF. The CDR3 DNA reads TGTGCCAGCAGTTACAGGCCCCCAGGGGACGAGCAGTACTTC.

The J gene is TRBJ1-1, the V gene TRBV5-6; TRBD1 is a possible D gene (5 bases). The V end lost 4 bases, the J end lost 3 bases, and 10 bases lay between the germline ends. The V gene's germline CDR1 is SGHDT and CDR2 YYEEEE. CDR3 length equals 13 residues. The CDR3 sequence is CASSPREDTEAFF. CDR3 DNA: TGTGCCAGCAGCCCCAGGGAGGACACTGAAGCTTTCTTT.

The sample holds one count of this clone. The V gene is TRBV9, the J gene TRBJ2-2, with D possibly matching TRBD2 (5 bases). V was shortened by 4 bases and J by 7 bases, with 17 bases between the two germline ends. The CDR3 is made up of 15 amino acids. Germline V gene data show CDR1 as SGDLS and CDR2 as YYNGEE. CDR3: CASSLTRIGVGELFF. In DNA, the CDR3 is TGTGCCAGCAGCCTCACCCGAATCGGGGTCGGGGAGCTGTTTTTT.

This chain links TRBV2 with TRBJ2-5; tentatively, D is TRBD2 (6 bases). Near its end, the DNA agrees better with TRBJ2-7, so the J call may be wrong. The CDR3 contains 15 residues. Germline V CDR1 and CDR2: SNHLY, FYNNEI. The CDR3 DNA reads as TGTGCCAGCAGTGAGGGGCCTAGCGTTTCCTACGAGCAGTACTTC. Translated, it gives CASSEGPSVSYEQYF.

This chain links TRBV2 with TRBJ2-3; D might be TRBD1 (6 bases). There are 15 residues in the CDR3. The germline V and J ends were trimmed by 6 bases and 2 bases, with 15 bases remaining between them. Germline CDR1 and CDR2: SNHLY and FYNNEI. The CDR3 nucleotides are TGTGCCAGCAGCTCCTCGGGACATCCCACAGATACGCAGTATTTT. Amino acids: CASSSSGHPTDTQYF.

This sequence joins TRBV2 and TRBJ2-7; D perhaps matches TRBD2 (6 bases). Germline CDR1 SNHLY, CDR2 FYNNEI. This CDR3 contains 16 residues. V was pared by 5 bases and J by 0 bases, with 17 bases between. CDR3: CASSNRAGISSYEQYF. The CDR3 DNA sequence: TGTGCCAGCAGTAACCGGGCGGGGATATCCTCCTACGAGCAGTACTTC.

The chain uses TRBV7-6 and TRBJ2-3; 14 bases align to TRBD2. Germline lookup yields CDR1 SGHVS and CDR2 FNYEAQ. CDR3 length equals 17 residues. J gave up 2 bases and V 1 base, and 2 bases lay outside the gene matches. The CDR3 nucleotides read TGTGCCAGCAGCTTAGGACTAGCGGGGGGGCTCACAGATACGCAGTATTTT. Protein product: CASSLGLAGGLTDTQYF. Combining the CDR3 with reference TRBV7-6 and TRBJ2-3 gives the whole variable domain GAGVSQSPRYKVTKRGQDVALRCDPISGHVSLYWYRQALGQGPEFLTYFNYEAQQDKSGLPNDRFSAERPEGSISTLTIQRTEQRDSAMYRCASSLGLAGGLTDTQYFGPGTRLTVL.

The chain couples TRBV19 to TRBJ2-1; weak D call: TRBD1 (5 bases). Trimming left V 4 bases short and J 0 bases short, with 13 bases between. Germline V gives CDR1 LNHDA, CDR2 SQIVND (reference sequence). The CDR3 runs 16 residues. CDR3 coding DNA: TGTGCCAGTAGTACCCCACAGGTTAGCTCCTACAATGAGCAGTTCTTC. This sequence encodes CASSTPQVSSYNEQFF.

V is TRBV27 and J is TRBJ2-5, with D perhaps matching TRBD1 (6 bases). The CDR3 covers 13 residues. V lost 4 bases and J 5 bases, leaving 11 bases between the germline ends. Germline CDR1 reads MNHEY; CDR2 reads SMNVEV (reference sequence). The CDR3 loop reads CASSWGPRETQYF. The CDR3 region has the DNA TGTGCCAGCAGTTGGGGGCCCCGGGAGACCCAGTACTTC.

This chain connects TRBV19 to TRBJ1-2; D call uncertain. Germline CDR1 and CDR2: LNHDA and SQIVND (reference sequence). Trimming removed 3 bases from V and 1 base from J, with 6 bases in between. CDR3 length equals 13 residues. The CDR3 spells CASSIQDNYGYTF. In nucleotides, the CDR3 is TGTGCCAGTAGTATCCAGGATAACTATGGCTACACCTTC.

Only a few counts were recorded for this clone. This chain connects TRBV9 to TRBJ2-3; TRBD2 agrees at 11 bases. Germline CDR1 reads SGDLS; CDR2 reads YYNGEE. The CDR3 length is 16 residues. Losses at the gene ends were 5 bases for V and 4 bases for J; bases not matched to a gene: 9. The CDR3 here is CASSLASGGLADTQYF. For the CDR3, the DNA is TGTGCCAGCAGTTTGGCTAGCGGGGGGTTGGCAGATACGCAGTATTTT.

This clone was seen a single time. V usage is TRBV7-9 and J usage is TRBJ2-7; no clear D. CDR1 and CDR2 from the germline V gene are SEHNR and FQNEAQ (reference sequence). CDR3 length equals 16 residues. V was cut by 4 bases and J by 0 bases, with 16 bases left in between. CDR3 sequence: CASSSSVDGISYEQYF. Written as DNA, the CDR3 is TGTGCCAGCAGCTCATCAGTGGACGGTATCTCCTACGAGCAGTACTTC.

This clone showed up just once. The V call is TRBV27, the J call TRBJ2-2; 11 nucleotides line up with TRBD2. The CDR3 sequence is 12 residues long. CDR1 and CDR2 (germline): MNHEY, SMNVEV (reference sequence). The V and J ends lost 10 bases and 9 bases, in that order; junction bases with no gene match: 4. The CDR3 sequence: CATSGGHRELFF. The CDR3 nucleotides are TGTGCCACTAGCGGGGGGCACCGGGAGCTGTTTTTT.

The rearrangement uses TRBV9 and TRBJ2-7; D gene unclear. The CDR3 spans 15 residues. Germline-derived CDR1 and CDR2 are SGDLS and YYNGEE. V gave up 0 bases and J gave up 0 bases, with 10 bases separating them. The CDR3 reads CASSVGSMSSYEQYF. The DNA of the CDR3 is TGTGCCAGCAGCGTAGGCTCAATGAGCTCCTACGAGCAGTACTTC.

V and J are TRBV5-1 and TRBJ2-7, with D possibly matching TRBD1 (5 bases). Germline values: CDR1 SGHRS, CDR2 YFSETQ. The CDR3 contains 14 residues. V gave up 4 bases and J gave up 3 bases, with 14 bases separating them. The CDR3 nucleotides are TGCGCCAGCAGCAAGACAGATTTTGACTACGAGCAGTACTTC. This gives the protein CASSKTDFDYEQYF.

The CDR3 loop reads CASSVGWTTNTEAFF. The CDR3 DNA follows: TGTGCCAGCAGCGTAGGATGGACAACGAACACTGAAGCTTTCTTT. The rearrangement joins TRBV9 to TRBJ1-1; TRBD1 might be the D (5 bases). V was pared by 0 bases and J by 1 base, with 10 bases between. Germline CDR1 and CDR2: SGDLS and YYNGEE. The CDR3 sequence is 15 residues long.

This sequence joins TRBV6-5 and TRBJ1-2; unclear D gene. The CDR3 is 13 amino acids. Germline V gives CDR1 MNHEY, CDR2 SVGAGI. V was cut by 3 bases and J by 2 bases, with 7 bases left in between. CDR3 protein: CASSYQENYGYTF. The CDR3, as DNA: TGTGCCAGCAGTTATCAAGAAAACTATGGCTACACCTTC.

The chain is built from TRBV25-1 and TRBJ1-2, with 9 bases lining up with TRBD1. V lost 4 bases, J lost 7 bases, and 7 bases stayed unmatched. Per the germline V gene, CDR1 is MGHDK and CDR2 is SYGVNS. The CDR3 loop spans 14 amino acids. This CDR3 is CASSGLTGGGGYTF. CDR3 DNA: TGTGCCAGCAGTGGACTAACAGGGGGCGGTGGCTACACCTTC.

This chain joins TRBV27 and TRBJ2-7, with a weak D call TRBD1 (5 bases). The V end was cut by 4 bases, the J end by 3 bases, with 10 bases between. CDR1 and CDR2 (germline): MNHEY, SMNVEV (reference sequence). This CDR3 is 13 amino acids long. The CDR3 DNA follows: TGTGCCAGCAGTTATGGGCAGGGCTACGAGCAGTACTTC. It is translated as CASSYGQGYEQYF.

The rearrangement uses TRBV6-4 and TRBJ2-7; the match to TRBD1 covers 10 bases. Losses at the gene ends were 0 bases for V and 3 bases for J; bases not matched to a gene: 8. Germline V gives CDR1 MRHNA, CDR2 SNTAGT. There are 17 residues in the CDR3. CDR3 sequence (DNA): TGTGCCAGCAGTGACTCGAGGACAGGGGGAGGTCACTACGAGCAGTACTTC. Translation gives CASSDSRTGGGHYEQYF.